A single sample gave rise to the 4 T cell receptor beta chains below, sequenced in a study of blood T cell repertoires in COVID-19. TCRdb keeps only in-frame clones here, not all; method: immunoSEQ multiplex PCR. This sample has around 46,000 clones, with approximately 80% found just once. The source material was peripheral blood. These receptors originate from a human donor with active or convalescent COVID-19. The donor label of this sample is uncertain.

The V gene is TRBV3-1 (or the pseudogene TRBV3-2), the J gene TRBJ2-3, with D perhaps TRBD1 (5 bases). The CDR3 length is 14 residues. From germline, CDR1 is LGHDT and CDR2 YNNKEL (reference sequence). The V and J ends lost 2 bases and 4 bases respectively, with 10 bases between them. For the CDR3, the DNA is TGTGCCAGCAGCCAACTGGGGCGAGCAGATACGCAGTATTTT. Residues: CASSQLGRADTQYF.

DNA for the CDR3: TGTGCCAGCAGTAGGCGGGAAAATGAAAAACTGTTTTTT. Its protein product is CASSRRENEKLFF. The gene calls are TRBV27 and TRBJ1-4; D is unclear. The CDR3 has 13 residues. Trimming pared 5 bases from V and 5 bases from J, leaving 9 bases between. From germline, CDR1 is MNHEY and CDR2 SMNVEV (reference sequence).

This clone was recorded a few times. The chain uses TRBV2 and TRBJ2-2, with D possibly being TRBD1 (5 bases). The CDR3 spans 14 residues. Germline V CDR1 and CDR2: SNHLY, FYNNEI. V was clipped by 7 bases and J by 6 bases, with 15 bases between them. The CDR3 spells CASTLQGAAGELFF. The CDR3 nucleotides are TGTGCCAGCACCCTCCAGGGCGCCGCCGGGGAGCTGTTTTTT.

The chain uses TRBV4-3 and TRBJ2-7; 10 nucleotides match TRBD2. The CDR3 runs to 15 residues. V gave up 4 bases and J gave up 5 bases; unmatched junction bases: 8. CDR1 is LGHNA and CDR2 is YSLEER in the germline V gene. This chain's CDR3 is CASSPSGRARNEQYF. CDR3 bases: TGCGCCAGCAGCCCCAGCGGGAGGGCCAGGAACGAGCAGTACTTC.